This is a list of T cell receptor beta chains from one sample in a study of cytomegalovirus exposure and HLA in healthy donors. TCRdb's copy holds only in-frame clones and misses some; the assay was immunoSEQ multiplex PCR. The sample shows fewer than 110,000 clones, approximately 75% of them seen only once. Sequences were obtained from PBMCs. Receptor source: a woman in her thirties or forties in good health and CMV-seronegative. The CDR3 runs from the conserved cysteine through the conserved F or W. Each record gives: V gene, D gene, J gene, clone size, CDR3 DNA, CDR3 protein. A D gene is named only where the DNA matches it firmly. Not every row has a clone size; where given, it reads once, few, many or a size class.

TRBV2	-	TRBJ2-6	-	TGTGCCAGCAGGGAGGGGTCTTGGTCAGCCTCTGGGGCCAACGTCCTGACTTTC	CASREGSWSASGANVLTF
TRBV27	TRBD2	TRBJ2-7	few	TGTGCCAGCAGTTTAAGGACGGGAGGGCACGAGCAGTACTTC	CASSLRTGGHEQYF
TRBV7-9	TRBD2	TRBJ2-1	-	TGTGCCAGCAGCATTAGCGGGAGTTCCTACAATGAGCAGTTCTTC	CASSISGSSYNEQFF
TRBV9	TRBD2	TRBJ2-5	-	TGTGCCAGCAGCGTAGTTCGGGGGGGTGGGACCCAGTACTTC	CASSVVRGGGTQYF
TRBV27	TRBD2	TRBJ2-5	once	TGTGCCAGCAGTTCTTTCAGCCAAATAGCGGGGGTAAAAGAGACCCAGTACTTC	CASSSFSQIAGVKETQYF
TRBV10-3	-	TRBJ1-2	-	TGTGCCATCAGTGTAGCAAACTATGGCTACACCTTC	CAISVANYGYTF
TRBV6-1	-	TRBJ2-2	-	TGTGCCAGCAGTTCCGGGACTCCCACCGGGGAGCTGTTTTTT	CASSSGTPTGELFF
TRBV6-5	-	TRBJ2-2	-	TGTGCCAGCAGTTACAGCGATGAGACCGGGGAGCTGTTTTTT	CASSYSDETGELFF
TRBV30	TRBD1	TRBJ2-7	-	TGTGCCTGGGACGCTCTACGTACACGTTACAGGGGGCCCTACGAGCAGTACTTC	CAWDALRTRYRGPYEQYF
TRBV19	TRBD1	TRBJ1-1	-	TGTGCCAGTAGTATGGGAGGACAGGGGGTGTTGGGCACTGAAGCTTTCTTT	CASSMGGQGVLGTEAFF
TRBV19	-	TRBJ2-7	-	TGTGCCAGTAGCGCCGGGGACAACCGAGAGCAGTACTTC	CASSAGDNREQYF
TRBV6-5	TRBD2	TRBJ2-7	few	TGTGCCAGCAGTTTAGGGACTAGCGGGGGGAACAACGAGCAGTACTTC	CASSLGTSGGNNEQYF
TRBV28	TRBD1	TRBJ1-5	-	TGTGCCAGCAGGAAAGGACAGGGGAACAATCAGCCCCAGCATTTT	CASRKGQGNNQPQHF
TRBV9	-	TRBJ2-7	-	TGTGCCAGCAGCGTAGATGGGGGCGGCGAGCAGTACTTC	CASSVDGGGEQYF
TRBV7-2	-	TRBJ1-5	-	TGTGCCAGCAGCTTCCGGGGGGGGTCGGATCAGCCCCAGCATTTT	CASSFRGGSDQPQHF
TRBV11-2	-	TRBJ2-7	-	TGTGCCAGCAGCCCAATTTGGGGTCAGGGCTACGAGCAGTACTTC	CASSPIWGQGYEQYF
TRBV19	-	TRBJ1-4	-	TGTGCCAGTAGTATAGACAGGGTTGGAGAAAAACTGTTTTTT	CASSIDRVGEKLFF
TRBV6-7	TRBD1	TRBJ1-6	-	TGTGCCAGCAGTTTGACCCAAACAGGGGGTAAGGCCCACTTT	CASSLTQTGGKAHF
TRBV19	TRBD2	TRBJ2-5	-	TGTGCCAGTACTCCAGGGCGCGGGGGAGAGACCCAGTACTTC	CASTPGRGGETQYF
TRBV30	-	TRBJ2-1	-	TGTGCCTGGAGTGTATCTGGCCTTAATGAGCAGTTCTTC	CAWSVSGLNEQFF
TRBV7-2	TRBD1	TRBJ2-7	-	TGTGCCAGCAGCTTAGGGGGGCAGGGGGCTTTCGACGAGCAGTACTTC	CASSLGGQGAFDEQYF
TRBV4-2	-	TRBJ1-5	-	TGTGCCAGCAGCCAAGATCGCAACGGTTATCAGCCCCAGCATTTT	CASSQDRNGYQPQHF
TRBV7-9	TRBD1	TRBJ2-7	-	TGTGCCAGTGGTCCTGGGACAGGGGGCGGGGAGCAGTACTTC	CASGPGTGGGEQYF
TRBV5-4	TRBD2	TRBJ2-2	-	TGTGCCAGCAGCTTGGGACTAGCGGAGGACACCGGGGAGCTGTTTTTT	CASSLGLAEDTGELFF
TRBV2	-	TRBJ1-3	-	TGTGCCAGCAGCGCAGGGATAGGAAACACCATATATTTT	CASSAGIGNTIYF
TRBV7-3	-	TRBJ2-2	once	TGTGCCAGCACCGAAATGGGCCCTCGTGCGAGCGGGGAGCTGTTTTTT	CASTEMGPRASGELFF
TRBV28	TRBD2	TRBJ2-5	-	TGTGCCAGCAGTCCGCACGGACTAGCGGGAGGATATGAGACCCAGTACTTC	CASSPHGLAGGYETQYF
TRBV7-8	TRBD2	TRBJ2-7	once	TGTGCCAGCAGCAGCCCGCTAGCGGGAGTCTCCTACGAGCAGTACTTC	CASSSPLAGVSYEQYF
TRBV2	-	TRBJ1-5	-	TGTGCCAGCAGTGAAGACAGGGCTGGTCAGCCCCAGCATTTT	CASSEDRAGQPQHF
TRBV19	TRBD2	TRBJ2-7	few	TGTGCCAGTAGTCCGGGTGCGGCGGGAGTCTCCTACGAGCAGTACTTC	CASSPGAAGVSYEQYF
TRBV10-3	-	TRBJ2-3	few	TGTGCCATCAGTGGCGAGTCCACAGATACGCAGTATTTT	CAISGESTDTQYF
TRBV10-2	-	TRBJ1-2	-	TGCGCCGGCGCAGGCCCTGGCTACACCTTC	CAGAGPGYTF
TRBV11-2	TRBD1	TRBJ2-3	-	TGTGCCAGCAGCTTAGGCTGGGGAGGACAGGGTGCAGATACGCAGTATTTT	CASSLGWGGQGADTQYF